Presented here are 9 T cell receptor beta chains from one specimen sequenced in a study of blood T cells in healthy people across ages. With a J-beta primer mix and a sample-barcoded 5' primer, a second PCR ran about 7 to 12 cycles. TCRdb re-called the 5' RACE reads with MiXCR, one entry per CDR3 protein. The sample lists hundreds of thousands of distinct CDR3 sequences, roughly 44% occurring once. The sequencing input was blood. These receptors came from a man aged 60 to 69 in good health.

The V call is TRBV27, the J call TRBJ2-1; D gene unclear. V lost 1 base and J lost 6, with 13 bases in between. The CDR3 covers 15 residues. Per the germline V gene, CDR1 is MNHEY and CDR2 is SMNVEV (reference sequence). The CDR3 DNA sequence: TGTGCCAGCAGTTTATGGGCAGCATCCATCAATGAGCAGTTCTTC. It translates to CASSLWAASINEQFF.

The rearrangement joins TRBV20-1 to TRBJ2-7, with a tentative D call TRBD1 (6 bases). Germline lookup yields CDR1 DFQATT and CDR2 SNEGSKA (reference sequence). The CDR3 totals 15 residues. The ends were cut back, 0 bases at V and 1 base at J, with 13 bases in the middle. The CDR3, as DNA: TGCAGTGCTAGAGACGTCACAGGGAGTTCCTACGAGCAGTACTTC. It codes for CSARDVTGSSYEQYF.

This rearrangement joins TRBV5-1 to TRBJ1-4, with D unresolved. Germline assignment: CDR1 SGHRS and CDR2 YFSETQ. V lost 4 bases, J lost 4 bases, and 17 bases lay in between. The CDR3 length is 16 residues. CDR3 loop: CASSPDGVAFNEKLFF. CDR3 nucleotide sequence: TGCGCCAGCAGCCCCGACGGGGTGGCCTTTAATGAAAAACTGTTTTTT.

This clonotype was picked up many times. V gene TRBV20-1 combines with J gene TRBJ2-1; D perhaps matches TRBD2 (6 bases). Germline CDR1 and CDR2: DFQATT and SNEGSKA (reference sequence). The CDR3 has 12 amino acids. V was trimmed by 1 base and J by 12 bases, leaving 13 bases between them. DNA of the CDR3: TGCAGTGCTAGAGGGAGGGATTTGGGGCAGTTCTTC. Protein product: CSARGRDLGQFF.

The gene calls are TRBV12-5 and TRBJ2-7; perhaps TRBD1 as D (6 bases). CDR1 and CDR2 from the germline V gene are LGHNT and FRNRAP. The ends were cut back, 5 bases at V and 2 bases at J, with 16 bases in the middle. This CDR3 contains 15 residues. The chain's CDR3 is CASGRTKQGTYEQYF. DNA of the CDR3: TGTGCTAGTGGTCGTACAAAACAGGGTACCTACGAGCAGTACTTC.

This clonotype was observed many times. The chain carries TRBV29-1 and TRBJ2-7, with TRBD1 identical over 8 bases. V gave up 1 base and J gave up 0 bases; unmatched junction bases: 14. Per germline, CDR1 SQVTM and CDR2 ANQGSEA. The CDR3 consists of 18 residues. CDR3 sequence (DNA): TGCAGCGTTGAAGTATCTTTATTAGGGACAGGAAGCTCCTACGAGCAGTACTTC. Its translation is CSVEVSLLGTGSSYEQYF.

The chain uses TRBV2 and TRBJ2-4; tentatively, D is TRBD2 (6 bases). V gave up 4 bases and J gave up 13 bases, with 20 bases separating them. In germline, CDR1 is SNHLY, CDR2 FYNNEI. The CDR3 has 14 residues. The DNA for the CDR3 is TGTGCCAGCAGTGTCTTGGGGGGACCGGATGAGCAGTACTTC. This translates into CASSVLGGPDEQYF.

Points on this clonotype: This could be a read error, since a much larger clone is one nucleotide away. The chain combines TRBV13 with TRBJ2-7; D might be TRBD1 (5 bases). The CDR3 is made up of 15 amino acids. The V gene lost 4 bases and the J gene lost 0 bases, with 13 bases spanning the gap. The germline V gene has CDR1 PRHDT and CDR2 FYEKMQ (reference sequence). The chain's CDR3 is CASSSTVSSSYEQYF. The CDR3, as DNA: TGTGCCAGCAGCTCGACAGTGTCGAGCTCCTACGAGCAGTACTTC.

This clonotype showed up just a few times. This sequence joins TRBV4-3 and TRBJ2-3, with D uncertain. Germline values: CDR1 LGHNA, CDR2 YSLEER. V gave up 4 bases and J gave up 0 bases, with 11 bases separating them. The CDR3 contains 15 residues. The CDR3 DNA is TGCGCCAGCAGCCTAAAGGTGGGGAGCACAGATACGCAGTATTTT. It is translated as CASSLKVGSTDTQYF.